The 8 T cell receptor beta chains in this list originate from one sample, sequenced in a study of blood T cell repertoires in COVID-19. Assay used: immunoSEQ multiplex PCR; TCRdb lists only in-frame clones, some missing. This sample has some 300,000 clones; 85% to 90% occur once, and the top ten carry less than 3.5%. Sequencing was done on a sample of PBMCs or T cells enriched from blood (not recorded which). These receptors all come from a woman aged 45-60 years who had been exposed to COVID-19.

This chain uses TRBV5-8 with TRBJ2-1; 8 bases line up with TRBD1. Trimming cost V 0 bases and J 9 bases; bases outside gene matches: 5. Germline CDR1 and CDR2: SGHTS and YDEGEE. The CDR3 has 14 residues. The CDR3 DNA sequence: TGTGCCAGCAGCTTGGGACAGGGGTGGGCTGAGCAGTTCTTC. Translating gives CASSLGQGWAEQFF.

V is TRBV5-1 and J is TRBJ2-7, with D perhaps TRBD2 (7 bases). Trimming stripped 3 bases from V and 3 bases from J, with 10 bases between. Germline V gene sequence: CDR1 SGHRS, CDR2 YFSETQ. CDR3 length: 13 residues. The CDR3 region has the DNA TGCGCCAGCAGCTGGGAGGGGGACTACGAGCAGTACTTC. Its protein product is CASSWEGDYEQYF.

Comments on this clone: Additional DNA sequences in this sample encode the identical CDR3. J is TRBJ2-7 and V is TRBV5-1, with D possibly TRBD1 on 6 matching bases. The CDR3 is 13 amino acids. Trimming pared 4 bases from V and 4 bases from J, leaving 12 bases between. The V gene's germline CDR1 is SGHRS and CDR2 YFSETQ. The CDR3 DNA reads as TGCGCCAGCAGCCCTATCGGACAGTACGAGCAGTACTTC. Protein sequence: CASSPIGQYEQYF.

The J gene is TRBJ2-7, the V gene TRBV14; 8 bases match TRBD1. This CDR3 region has 17 residues. Germline V gives CDR1 SGHDN, CDR2 FVKESK. J was trimmed by 0 bases and V by 4 bases; bases with no gene match: 11. The CDR3 coding sequence is TGTGCCAGCAGCCCAGATTCCGGGACAGGTTTCTCCTACGAGCAGTACTTC. Translated, it gives CASSPDSGTGFSYEQYF.

The V gene is TRBV5-4, the J gene TRBJ2-3; weak D call: TRBD2 (6 bases). CDR1 SGHNT and CDR2 YYREEE come from the germline V gene (reference sequence). Trimming took 4 bases from V and 3 from J, leaving 18 bases between them. The CDR3 runs to 16 residues. The CDR3 DNA follows: TGTGCCAGCAGCCCATACCCGGGAGCAGGGACAGATACGCAGTATTTT. Its protein is CASSPYPGAGTDTQYF.

V is TRBV7-9 and J is TRBJ1-6; D gene unclear. Germline V lookup: CDR1 SEHNR, CDR2 FQNEAQ (reference sequence). V shed 6 bases and J shed 0 bases, with 15 bases lying between them. The CDR3 sequence is 17 residues long. The CDR3 spells CASSSPRNNSYNSPLHF. In nucleotides, the CDR3 is TGTGCCAGCAGTTCTCCCAGAAACAACTCCTATAATTCACCCCTCCACTTT. Full variable domain (remainder filled in from reference TRBV7-9 and TRBJ1-6): DTGVSQNPRHKITKRGQNVTFRCDPISEHNRLYWYRQTLGQGPEFLTYFQNEAQLEKSRLLSDRFSAERPKGSFSTLEIQRTEQGDSAMYLCASSSPRNNSYNSPLHFGNGTRLTVT.

The chain carries TRBV9 and TRBJ1-3; D is ambiguous. The CDR3 is 15 residues long. V dropped 4 bases and J dropped 1 base, with 12 bases sitting between them. The germline V gene has CDR1 SGDLS and CDR2 YYNGEE. The CDR3 nucleotides read TGTGCCAGCAGCCCCCGGGATGGATCTGGAAACACCATATATTTT. It codes for CASSPRDGSGNTIYF.

The chain has TRBV15 and TRBJ1-4, with TRBD1 matching over 8 bases. Germline V gene lookup returns CDR1 LNHNV and CDR2 YYDKDF (reference sequence). The CDR3 length is 14 residues. The J segment lost 8 bases and the V segment lost 4 bases, leaving 6 bases of the junction unmatched. The CDR3 DNA is TGTGCCACCAGCATCACCGGACAGGGCGAAAAACTGTTTTTT. Encoded protein: CATSITGQGEKLFF.